Listed here are 6 T cell receptor beta chains from one sample, sequenced in a study of beta chain features in type 1 diabetes. The entirety of the isolated RNA underwent reverse transcription, so expressed TCRB transcripts were sequenced. Profiled with immunoSEQ multiplex PCR; TCRdb holds only in-frame clones, not every one. This repertoire shows a few hundred thousand clones, roughly 12% found once; its top ten account for about 0.018%. Sequencing was done on a sample of naive CD4+ T cells from blood. All receptors derive from a man between 18 and 35 years old in good health.

J is TRBJ2-1 and V is TRBV4-2, with 15 bases aligning to TRBD2. The germline V gene encodes CDR1 LGHNA and CDR2 YNFKEQ. With V trimmed by 2 bases and J by 3 bases, 8 bases remained unmatched. There are 19 residues in the CDR3. The CDR3 sequence is CASSQILPGLAGGYNEQFF. The CDR3, as DNA: TGTGCCAGCAGCCAAATCCTGCCGGGACTAGCGGGAGGCTACAATGAGCAGTTCTTC.

In this sample, this clone turned up a few times. This sequence joins TRBV5-4 and TRBJ2-7; 9 nucleotides line up with TRBD1. The V gene's germline CDR1 is SGHNT and CDR2 YYREEE (reference sequence). The CDR3 is 13 residues long. J gave up 4 bases and V 4 bases, and 3 bases lay outside the gene matches. Here the CDR3 reads CASSLGTGYEQYF. CDR3 DNA: TGTGCCAGCAGCCTGGGGACAGGGTACGAGCAGTACTTC.

The chain has TRBV7-2 and TRBJ1-5; D is unresolved. This CDR3 has 13 amino acids. Germline CDR1 and CDR2: SGHTA and FQGNSA. V was shortened by 0 bases and J by 4 bases, with 4 bases between the two germline ends. CDR3 residues: CASSLASNQPQHF. The DNA for the CDR3 is TGTGCCAGCAGCTTAGCGAGTAATCAGCCCCAGCATTTT. Full variable domain (remainder filled in from reference TRBV7-2 and TRBJ1-5): GAGVSQSPSNKVTEKGKDVELRCDPISGHTALYWYRQSLGQGLEFLIYFQGNSAPDKSGLPSDRFSAERTGGSVSTLTIQRTQQEDSAVYLCASSLASNQPQHFGDGTRLSIL.

The genes are TRBV2 and TRBJ2-5; D unresolved. Between the trimmed V and J ends, which lost 6 bases and 4 bases, there was a span of 21 bases. The CDR3 is 16 residues long. The V gene's germline CDR1 is SNHLY and CDR2 FYNNEI. CDR3 region: CASSQRAQVSLETQYF. Here the CDR3 DNA reads TGTGCCAGCAGCCAACGAGCTCAGGTTTCCTTAGAGACCCAGTACTTC.

This clone was recorded a few times. V and J are TRBV30 and TRBJ1-4; no firm D call. V was trimmed by 1 base and J by 3 bases, leaving 12 bases between them. Germline-derived CDR1 and CDR2 are GTSNPN and SVGIG (reference sequence). The CDR3 is 15 residues long. CDR3: CAWSAPVAANEKLFF. The CDR3 DNA reads TGTGCCTGGAGTGCTCCAGTTGCGGCTAATGAAAAACTGTTTTTT.

This clone was seen a few times. The chain combines TRBV30 with TRBJ2-1; 11 bases match TRBD2. J lost 4 bases, V lost 2 bases, and 7 bases had no gene match. This CDR3 has 16 residues. Per the germline V gene, CDR1 is GTSNPN and CDR2 is SVGIG (reference sequence). CDR3 amino acids: CAWSSPGLAVYNEQFF. The CDR3 nucleotides read TGTGCCTGGAGTTCTCCGGGACTAGCGGTATACAATGAGCAGTTCTTC.